This T cell receptor beta chain was sequenced during a study of blood T cell repertoires in COVID-19 (dated by TCRdb to about 2020). Study-level background: Collaborator samples came from the United States, Italy and Spain and covered acute and convalescent phases of COVID-19. A de-identified subject ID, COVID-19 status, age in years and sex were almost always included in the sample metadata. The repertoires were released in a freely available public database meant as a resource for research on the immune response to SARS-CoV-2. Samples came from the ongoing ImmuneRACE study (first 160 participants) plus 1,254 subjects from 6 global collaborators. The material from the prospective study consisted of cDNA or gDNA derived from T cells, B-cell-depleted T cells, or PBMCs. Where available, HLA class I and class II types were obtained from metadata supplied by the sample provider rather than from assay-based typing. Deeply sampled blood TCRbeta repertoires from subjects exposed to, actively infected with, or recovered from COVID-19 were included in the dataset.

Regarding this clone: This clone's antigen is unknown. Nothing much larger sits one base from this clone, and base qualities are not available.

TCRbeta CDR3 regions were amplified from genomic DNA by means of the immunoSEQ Assay, a bias-controlled multiplex PCR. Regarding the original processing steps: The number of nucleated cells in each sample was estimated by amplification of reference gene primers within the assay. Sequence reads were collapsed and filtered to measure the absolute abundance of every unique TCRbeta CDR3 rearrangement. For each sample, productive Simpson clonality was calculated as the square root of Simpson's diversity index across productive rearrangements. In its TCRdb copy, this immuneACCESS table keeps in-frame sequences only and misses some clones. Where compared with another copy, unresolved V genes explain less than half of these, and the others have no known cause. V and J calls and clone size are copied from that table; D and trimming were computed from the DNA. For this sample there are about 98,000 clones; approximately 89% appear just once. The ten largest clones add up to 9% to 12% of the sample.

The germline V gene yields KGHSH for CDR1 and LQKENI for CDR2. Between the V and J ends, shortened by 6 bases and 3 bases respectively, the junction contains 9 bases. The CDR3 has 12 amino acids, counting the end cysteine and phenylalanine. The DNA shown is the 36-base CDR3, in frame from base 1. Here is what the overall study found, with its caveats: The quantity of clinical and demographic metadata differed by source and by participant and was supplied without curation.

Whole blood was collected in K2EDTA tubes by collaborating institutions according to the institutions' own protocols. For TCRbeta analysis, collaborators shipped samples in one of three forms: frozen whole blood, isolated PBMCs, or DNA extracted from either of those sample types. This TCR was recovered from a man aged 45 to 65 with acute or convalescent COVID-19. The V and J genes are TRBV18 and TRBJ2-7, with TRBD1 tentatively as D gene (6 bases match). The material sequenced was peripheral blood. For the CDR3, the sequence is CASSAGVYEQYF. The nucleotides read TGTGCCAGCTCCGCAGGGGTCTACGAGCAGTACTTC.